This T cell receptor beta chain was sequenced in a study of T-cell reconstitution after alpha-beta-depleted transplantation in children (TCRdb year 2016). With respect to the entire study: Using TCR repertoire profiling, the study followed T-cell immune reconstitution in a quantitative way in children after TCRalphabeta/CD19-depleted allogeneic hematopoietic cell transplantation.

This clonotype was observed many times. It has no known antigen specificity. The sample holds no much larger clone one base away, and base qualities are not on file. Library generation was performed with PCR. The sequencing machine was an Illumina HiSeq 2500. To normalize quantification of the TCRbeta repertoire, the TCR libraries were built with molecular barcoding that relied on unique molecular identifiers. TCRdb reworked the public reads: Q25 trimming with fastp, MiXCR clone assembly, productive beta chains retained. Identical CDR3 proteins give one entry, which carries the most common genes and DNA. Recorded for this sample are some 240,000 distinct CDR3 sequences; 9.7% of them occurred a single time. Of the sample, less than 6% is held by the ten largest clones. The V end loses 5 bases and the J end loses 0 bases, and a stretch of 11 bases separates them. From cysteine to phenylalanine, the CDR3 is 15 amino acids long. The retained sequence is limited to the CDR3, 45 bases, with the frame set at the first base. CDR1 and CDR2 (SGHTA, FQGNSA) derive from the germline V gene.

The sequencing used PBMCs from the stem cell graft donor, collected from the stem cell graft. The rearranged segments are TRBV7-2 and TRBJ2-1; the D gene is perhaps TRBD1 or TRBD2, each of them matching over 5 bases. This clonotype was sampled from a human donor who donated a stem cell graft to a child with SCID. This receptor has the CDR3 CASSRDPSSYNEQFF. The DNA reads TGTGCCAGCAGCCGGGACCCCAGCTCCTACAATGAGCAGTTCTTC.